This passage covers 22 T cell receptor beta chains from one sample sequenced in a study of blood T cells in healthy people across ages. It was with a sample-barcoded 5' primer and a J-beta primer mix that a second PCR of roughly 6 to 12 cycles was run. Each CDR3 protein is one row after TCRdb ran MiXCR on the 5' RACE reads. The sample includes approximately 800,000 distinct CDR3 sequences, around half of them seen just once. The sample consisted of blood. These receptors came from a man at least 80 years old in good health.

This clonotype was observed at least ten times. The rearrangement uses TRBV27 and TRBJ2-3, with 10 bases fitting TRBD1. The germline V gene encodes CDR1 MNHEY and CDR2 SMNVEV (reference sequence). CDR3 length equals 16 residues. Germline trimming cut 0 bases from V and 2 bases from J; bases unmatched to any gene: 2. CDR3 DNA sequence: TGTGCCAGCAGTTTATCGGGACAGGGGTTCACAGATACGCAGTATTTT. Translating gives CASSLSGQGFTDTQYF.

Note on this clonotype: This clone may be a read error of a much larger clone one base away. The chain combines TRBV12-3 or TRBV12-4 with TRBJ2-5; 9 bases map to TRBD2. Trimming took 1 base from V and 11 from J; bases not matched to a gene: 11. The CDR3 totals 15 residues. CDR3 residues: CASSLGTSEGNEQYF. The CDR3 DNA reads as TGTGCCAGCAGTTTAGGGACTAGCGAGGGCAATGAGCAGTACTTC.

This clonotype was counted a few times. The chain has TRBV20-1 and TRBJ2-5, with TRBD2 matching over 9 bases. V gave up 6 bases and J gave up 2 bases; unmatched junction bases: 4. The CDR3 totals 13 residues. Germline lookup yields CDR1 DFQATT and CDR2 SNEGSKA (reference sequence). For the CDR3, the DNA is TGCAGTGCCAATAGCGGGGGACAAGAGACCCAGTACTTC. This translates into CSANSGGQETQYF.

V usage is TRBV9 and J usage is TRBJ2-7; 8 bases match TRBD1. The CDR3 is 13 amino acids. CDR1 is SGDLS, CDR2 YYNGEE, per germline. V lost 0 bases and J lost 5; bases outside the gene matches: 1. Here the CDR3 DNA reads TGTGCCAGCAGCGTAGGGACAGGGCACGAGCAGTACTTC. Its translation: CASSVGTGHEQYF.

The gene calls are TRBV15 and TRBJ2-7; no clear D. This CDR3 contains 14 residues. V was clipped by 0 bases and J by 10 bases, with 16 bases between them. Germline V lookup: CDR1 LNHNV, CDR2 YYDKDF (reference sequence). The CDR3 sequence is CATSRELRQETQYF. The CDR3 coding sequence is TGTGCCACCAGCAGAGAACTCAGGCAAGAGACTCAGTACTTC.

V and J are TRBV7-3 and TRBJ2-2; 7 bases are a match to TRBD1. The CDR3 has 15 residues. The ends lost 4 bases at V and 6 bases at J; junction bases unmatched: 8. Germline V CDR1 and CDR2: SGHTA, FQGTGA. CDR3 in amino acids: CASSSHAGGPGELFF. CDR3 nucleotides: TGTGCCAGCAGCTCTCATGCAGGGGGACCCGGGGAGCTGTTTTTT.

This chain uses TRBV7-3 with TRBJ2-1; 7 bases are a match to TRBD2. This CDR3 comprises 14 residues. Germline CDR1 and CDR2: SGHTA and FQGTGA. Trimming at V came to 2 bases and at J to 5 bases, leaving 3 bases not matched to a gene. The CDR3 is CASSLAGDNNEQFF. CDR3 in DNA: TGTGCCAGCAGCTTAGCGGGAGATAACAATGAGCAGTTCTTC.

This clonotype was recorded at least ten times. Compared with germline, one end of the junction differs, possibly owing to a read error. The genes are TRBV6-1 and TRBJ2-5; perhaps TRBD2 as D (5 bases). Germline loops: CDR1 MNHNS, CDR2 SASEGT. This CDR3 has 13 residues. The CDR3 sequence is CAGSRIARETQYF. CDR3 sequence (DNA): TGTGCCGGCAGCCGGATAGCGAGGGAGACCCAGTACTTC.

The chain links TRBV20-1 to TRBJ2-4; D possibly uses TRBD1 or TRBD2 (6 bases each). This CDR3 contains 17 residues. The germline V gene encodes CDR1 DFQATT and CDR2 SNEGSKA (reference sequence). V lost 0 bases and J 0 bases, leaving 15 bases between the germline ends. The CDR3 region has the DNA TGCAGTGCTAGAGATTCACATGGGGGGCTAGCCAAAAACATTCAGTACTTC. Its protein product is CSARDSHGGLAKNIQYF.

The chain has TRBV7-2 and TRBJ2-7; 11 positions agree with TRBD2. V lost 0 bases, J lost 0 bases, and 7 bases stayed unmatched. Germline V gene sequence: CDR1 SGHTA, CDR2 FQGNSA. CDR3 length equals 18 residues. The CDR3 reads CASSLASGGAFVSYEQYF. Here the CDR3 DNA reads TGTGCCAGCAGCTTAGCTAGCGGGGGGGCCTTCGTCTCCTACGAGCAGTACTTC.

A few counts support this clonotype. The chain is built from TRBV11-3 and TRBJ2-5, with TRBD2 matching 8 bases. From germline, CDR1 is SGHNT and CDR2 YENEEA. This CDR3 comprises 14 residues. V lost 1 base to trimming and J lost 12 bases; unmatched junction nucleotides: 10. The CDR3: CASSLAGEREKEYF. In nucleotides, the CDR3 is TGTGCCAGCAGCTTAGCTGGGGAGCGGGAGAAGGAGTACTTC.

The rearrangement uses TRBV7-3 and TRBJ2-2, with 16 bases matching TRBD2. The junction had 8 bases not matched to a gene; V was cut back by 5 bases and J by 5 bases. The CDR3 contains 18 residues. CDR1 is SGHTA, CDR2 FQGTGA, per germline. The CDR3 here is CASSLEGLAGGITGELFF. DNA of the CDR3: TGTGCCAGCAGCCTAGAGGGACTAGCGGGAGGGATTACCGGGGAGCTGTTTTTT. Complete variable domain (other parts from reference TRBV7-3 and TRBJ2-2): GAGVSQTPSNKVTEKGKYVELRCDPISGHTALYWYRQSLGQGPEFLIYFQGTGAADDSGLPNDRFFAVRPEGSVSTLKIQRTERGDSAVYLCASSLEGLAGGITGELFFGEGSRLTVL.

V is TRBV25-1 and J is TRBJ2-3, with a possible D match to TRBD1 (6 bases). CDR3 length: 20 amino acids. CDR1 is MGHDK and CDR2 is SYGVNS in the germline V gene. Trimming took 3 bases from V and 2 from J, leaving 27 bases between them. In nucleotides, the CDR3 is TGTGCCAGCAGTGACCGCATCCGGGACACAGTCCCTTCGATCACAGATACGCAGTATTTT. This translates into CASSDRIRDTVPSITDTQYF.

This clonotype was observed a handful of times. The chain has TRBV12-3 or TRBV12-4 and TRBJ1-4, with D possibly being TRBD1 (6 bases). Trimming shortened V by 5 bases and J by 5 bases, and 15 bases separated the two germline ends. The CDR3 spans 15 residues. This chain's CDR3 is CASSTQGGGNEKLFF. DNA of the CDR3: TGTGCCAGCAGTACCCAGGGAGGGGGGAATGAAAAACTGTTTTTT.

The gene calls are TRBV11-2 and TRBJ1-5; D is unresolved. The CDR3 loop spans 12 amino acids. CDR1 and CDR2 (germline): SGHAT, FQNNGV. V was cut by 3 bases and J by 7 bases, with 7 bases left in between. In DNA form, the CDR3 reads TGTGCCAGCAGCTTCGAGGACCAGCCCCAGCATTTT. Translated, it gives CASSFEDQPQHF.

Ten or more counts support this clonotype. The chain employs TRBV4-3 and TRBJ2-7; D possibly corresponds to TRBD2 (7 bases). V shed 2 bases and J shed 5 bases, with 13 bases lying between them. The CDR3 totals 14 residues. The germline V gene encodes CDR1 LGHNA and CDR2 YSLEER. The CDR3: CASSQLRGGDEQYF. DNA for the CDR3: TGCGCCAGCAGCCAATTGAGGGGGGGTGACGAGCAGTACTTC.

This clonotype was found a few times. This chain links TRBV28 with TRBJ2-2; D is uncertain. CDR1 and CDR2 (germline): MDHEN, SYDVKM. The V end lost 8 bases, the J end lost 5 bases, and 12 bases lay between the germline ends. The CDR3 loop spans 13 amino acids. For the CDR3, the DNA is TGTGCCAGCGCTTTAGTGGGGACCGGGGAGCTGTTTTTT. Its protein product is CASALVGTGELFF.

This clonotype turned up a few times. This chain links TRBV7-3 with TRBJ2-3; D remains ambiguous. Germline-derived CDR1 and CDR2 are SGHTA and FQGTGA. Between the trimmed V and J ends, which lost 5 bases and 1 base, there was a span of 10 bases. This CDR3 is built from 14 residues. The CDR3 protein is CASSPPDGTDTQYF. CDR3 in DNA: TGTGCCAGCAGCCCCCCAGATGGCACAGATACGCAGTATTTT.

This clonotype occurred a few times. The rearrangement uses TRBV6-2 or TRBV6-3 and TRBJ1-1; TRBD1 matches 8 bases. CDR3 size: 14 residues. Germline values: CDR1 MNHEY, CDR2 SVGEGT. Trimming removed 5 bases from V and 5 bases from J; junction bases left unmatched: 7. CDR3 in amino acids: CASSPWTGQTEAFF. The DNA of the CDR3 is TGTGCCAGCAGTCCTTGGACAGGGCAGACTGAAGCTTTCTTT.

The V call is TRBV7-9, the J call TRBJ1-1; possible D gene TRBD1, 6 bases. In germline, CDR1 is SEHNR, CDR2 FQNEAQ (reference sequence). The CDR3 has 15 amino acids. Trimming pared 6 bases from V and 6 bases from J, leaving 20 bases between. As DNA, the CDR3 is TGTGCCAGCAGTGTTGGGGGGGGCGCCGCTTCTGAAGCTTTCTTT. Amino acids: CASSVGGGAASEAFF.

Worth noting for this clonotype: A read error may account for a junction end that differs from germline. The chain is built from TRBV9 and TRBJ1-5; 10 positions agree with TRBD1. This CDR3 region has 15 residues. Looked up from germline, CDR1 is SGDLS and CDR2 is YYNGEE. The CDR3 reads CAGSRTGGTSQPQHF. CDR3 sequence (DNA): TGTGCCGGCAGTCGGACAGGGGGAACCAGCCAGCCCCAGCATTTT.

The CDR3 DNA is TGTGCCAGCAGCCTCAGGGGCCTCCAAGAGACCCAGTACTTC. It encodes CASSLRGLQETQYF. The rearrangement joins TRBV12-3 or TRBV12-4 to TRBJ2-5, with a possible D match to TRBD1 (6 bases). The CDR3 totals 14 residues. Trimming removed 6 bases at V and 1 base at J, with 12 bases between.